One sample yielded the 26 T cell receptor beta chains listed below, sequenced in a study of shared clonotypes between healthy human individuals. The method was immunoSEQ multiplex PCR; TCRdb's version includes in-frame clones alone and lacks a portion of them. The sample includes approximately 2,000,000 clones, about nine tenths of them seen just once. Source material: naive CD4+ T cells from PBMCs. Documented subset: CD45RA+ positively selected. These receptors were obtained from a man aged 18 to 35 in good health. Some clones in this sample may be carry-over from other donors' samples.

This clone was detected once. The DNA for the CDR3 is TGTGCCAGCAGCTTACCCCCGTACCCGGGCACTGAAGCTTTCTTT. Protein product: CASSLPPYPGTEAFF. The chain is built from TRBV7-2 and TRBJ1-1, with no clear D. Trimming stripped 2 bases from V and 4 bases from J, with 14 bases between. The CDR3 consists of 15 residues. Germline CDR1 and CDR2: SGHTA and FQGNSA.

CDR3 in amino acids: CASSLVVQAYDPYEQYF. The DNA of the CDR3 is TGTGCCAGCAGCTTAGTAGTGCAGGCGTATGATCCCTACGAGCAGTACTTC. The chain couples TRBV7-8 to TRBJ2-7; D unclear. The CDR3 contains 17 residues. Trimming pared 1 base from V and 2 bases from J, leaving 18 bases between. CDR1 is SGHVS, CDR2 FQNEAQ, per germline.

The rearrangement uses TRBV6-6 and TRBJ2-1; no firm D call. The CDR3 runs 15 residues. The ends were cut back, 2 bases at V and 0 bases at J, with 8 bases in the middle. The germline CDR1 and CDR2 sequences are MNHNY and SVGAGI (reference sequence). The CDR3 protein is CASSYAVHSYNEQFF. Here the CDR3 DNA reads TGTGCCAGCAGTTACGCGGTCCACTCCTACAATGAGCAGTTCTTC.

DNA for the CDR3: TGTGCCAGCAGTTTATTAGGGATGGCAACTAATGAAAAACTGTTTTTT. Amino acids: CASSLLGMATNEKLFF. V and J are TRBV27 and TRBJ1-4; no clear D gene. V lost 1 base and J lost 0, with 9 bases in between. Germline V gene lookup returns CDR1 MNHEY and CDR2 SMNVEV (reference sequence). CDR3 length equals 16 residues.

The J gene is TRBJ2-5, the V gene TRBV18; D might be TRBD1 or TRBD2, each matching 5 bases. The closer fit of TRBJ2-7 to the DNA end suggests the J call may be wrong. There are 15 residues in the CDR3. Germline V gene data show CDR1 as KGHSH and CDR2 as LQKENI. The CDR3 region is CASSPGAASRYEQYF. The CDR3 nucleotides read TGTGCCAGCTCACCCGGGGCAGCTAGCCGCTACGAGCAGTACTTC.

The V call is TRBV19, the J call TRBJ2-7, with D perhaps TRBD1 (6 bases). CDR3 length: 15 amino acids. The V and J ends lost 5 bases and 2 bases respectively, with 16 bases between them. The V gene's germline CDR1 is LNHDA and CDR2 SQIVND (reference sequence). CDR3 loop: CASSSGQLNTYEQYF. As DNA, the CDR3 is TGTGCCAGTAGTTCAGGACAGCTAAACACCTACGAGCAGTACTTC.

V gene TRBV10-3 combines with J gene TRBJ2-1; 7 nucleotides match TRBD2. With 0 bases clipped from V and 3 bases from J, the junction kept 8 bases outside the gene matches. The CDR3 sequence is 17 residues long. Looked up from germline, CDR1 is ENHRY and CDR2 is SYGVKD. The CDR3 loop is CAISESMASGNYNEQFF. The CDR3 DNA reads as TGTGCCATCAGTGAGTCGATGGCTAGCGGAAACTACAATGAGCAGTTCTTC.

This chain uses TRBV11-2 with TRBJ2-7, with TRBD1 identical over 7 bases. V lost 1 base to trimming and J lost 6 bases; unmatched junction nucleotides: 6. CDR3 length: 14 residues. Germline V gives CDR1 SGHAT, CDR2 FQNNGV. The CDR3 loop is CASSLGTGISEQYF. The CDR3 DNA follows: TGTGCCAGCAGCTTAGGGACAGGAATCTCCGAGCAGTACTTC.

The chain uses TRBV28 and TRBJ2-7; D may be TRBD2 (6 bases). V was cut by 9 bases and J by 0 bases, with 9 bases left in between. Germline CDR1 and CDR2: MDHEN and SYDVKM. The CDR3 runs to 12 residues. This chain's CDR3 is CASGEVSYEQYF. The CDR3 DNA reads TGTGCCAGTGGGGAGGTCTCCTACGAGCAGTACTTC.

This chain links TRBV28 with TRBJ1-1, with 8 bases matching TRBD1. CDR3 length equals 14 residues. The V gene's germline CDR1 is MDHEN and CDR2 SYDVKM. The V and J ends lost 7 bases and 3 bases, in that order; junction bases with no gene match: 7. The CDR3 region has the DNA TGTGCCAGCAAGGTACAGGGGGTAGACACTGAAGCTTTCTTT. It encodes CASKVQGVDTEAFF.

The chain links TRBV7-9 to TRBJ2-1; TRBD2 matches 12 bases. J lost 9 bases, V lost 4 bases, and 4 bases had no gene match. Germline V CDR1 and CDR2: SEHNR, FQNEAQ (reference sequence). The CDR3 extends over 14 amino acids. CDR3 sequence: CASSSQGLAGEQFF. The CDR3 DNA reads as TGTGCCAGCAGCTCACAGGGACTAGCGGGTGAGCAGTTCTTC.

Of note for this clone: In the same sample, other DNA sequences code for this CDR3. The chain employs TRBV27 and TRBJ1-4; maybe TRBD1 (6 bases). This CDR3 is built from 13 residues. Germline V gene sequence: CDR1 MNHEY, CDR2 SMNVEV (reference sequence). The V end lost 3 bases, the J end lost 7 bases, and 9 bases lay between the germline ends. The CDR3 region has the DNA TGTGCCAGCAGTTTTCGGGGGCTTGAAAAACTGTTTTTT. This codes for CASSFRGLEKLFF.

In this sample, this clone turned up once. This chain links TRBV6-5 with TRBJ2-1, with D tentatively TRBD1 (6 bases). Looked up from germline, CDR1 is MNHEY and CDR2 is SVGAGI. The CDR3 totals 14 residues. V was cut by 5 bases and J by 15 bases, with 23 bases left in between. The CDR3 sequence: CASSNTPDSSFLFF. In nucleotides, the CDR3 is TGTGCCAGCAGTAATACCCCGGACAGTTCCTTTTTGTTCTTC.

The J gene is TRBJ2-7, the V gene TRBV7-8, with D unresolved. The CDR3 is made up of 16 amino acids. V lost 3 bases to trimming and J lost 2 bases, with 17 bases between them. CDR1 is SGHVS, CDR2 FQNEAQ, per germline. The CDR3 loop reads CASSFGVAETTYEQYF. Written as DNA, the CDR3 is TGTGCCAGCAGCTTTGGTGTCGCGGAGACAACCTACGAGCAGTACTTC.

J is TRBJ1-4 and V is TRBV6-6; D might be TRBD1 (5 bases). The germline V gene encodes CDR1 MNHNY and CDR2 SVGAGI (reference sequence). The CDR3 extends over 15 amino acids. The V end was cut by 0 bases, the J end by 6 bases, with 11 bases between. In DNA, the CDR3 is TGTGCCAGCAGTTACTCACGCAGGGCGGATGAAAAACTGTTTTTT. Protein product: CASSYSRRADEKLFF.

In this sample, this clone turned up a few times. The rearrangement links TRBV5-6 to TRBJ1-4, with 8 bases that match TRBD1. V shed 1 base, J shed 13 bases, and the junction held 3 bases outside the gene matches. CDR1 SGHDT and CDR2 YYEEEE come from the germline V gene. The CDR3 is made up of 12 amino acids. The CDR3 DNA reads as TGTGCCAGCAGCTTGTCAGGGACAGGACTGTTTTTT. Its translation is CASSLSGTGLFF.

The CDR3 region is CATSREDTGNTEAFF. The CDR3 bases are TGTGCCACCAGCAGAGAAGATACAGGGAACACTGAAGCTTTCTTT. V and J are TRBV15 and TRBJ1-1, with D perhaps matching TRBD1 (5 bases). Germline V gene data show CDR1 as LNHNV and CDR2 as YYDKDF (reference sequence). The CDR3 covers 15 residues. V lost 0 bases and J 1 base, leaving 9 bases between the germline ends.

This sequence joins TRBV29-1 and TRBJ2-5; D may be TRBD2 (5 bases). Germline assignment: CDR1 SQVTM and CDR2 ANQGSEA. V was cut by 3 bases and J by 6 bases, with 11 bases left in between. CDR3 length equals 12 residues. CDR3 nucleotides: TGCAGCGTTGACGGCCCGGGGAAGACCCAGTACTTC. The encoded protein is CSVDGPGKTQYF.

The CDR3 DNA follows: TGTGCCAGCAGCTCGCCGGGTGGCGGGGAGCTGTTTTTT. This gives the protein CASSSPGGGELFF. The chain employs TRBV7-2 and TRBJ2-2; no reliable D call. The CDR3 runs to 13 residues. V gave up 4 bases and J gave up 7 bases, with 10 bases separating them. Germline CDR1 and CDR2: SGHTA and FQGNSA.

A remark on this clone: Other DNA sequences in the same sample also yield this CDR3. The V and J genes are TRBV5-1 and TRBJ2-3; unclear D gene. The CDR3 is 13 residues long. The V end was cut by 4 bases, the J end by 0 bases, with 6 bases between. The germline gives CDR1 SGHRS, CDR2 YFSETQ. The CDR3 protein is CASSIASTDTQYF. The CDR3 nucleotides are TGCGCCAGCAGCATTGCTAGCACAGATACGCAGTATTTT.

The rearrangement links TRBV7-2 to TRBJ2-7; perhaps D is TRBD1 or TRBD2 (5 bases each). Germline V CDR1 and CDR2: SGHTA, FQGNSA. The CDR3 is 15 residues long. The V end was cut by 3 bases, the J end by 4 bases, with 16 bases between. CDR3 nucleotides: TGTGCCAGCAGCTTGGATTTCCGGGACGGATACGAGCAGTACTTC. Translation: CASSLDFRDGYEQYF.

The genes are TRBV10-2 and TRBJ2-4, with D maybe TRBD2 (6 bases). Germline CDR1 is WSHSY and CDR2 is SAAADI. The CDR3 is made up of 21 amino acids. Trimming stripped 2 bases from V and 0 bases from J, with 26 bases between. CDR3 in DNA: TGCGCCAGCAGTGAGAGGAGGACGGGAGCATCACCTGGTCTAGCCAAAAACATTCAGTACTTC. Protein product: CASSERRTGASPGLAKNIQYF.

This sequence joins TRBV7-9 and TRBJ2-2; D may be TRBD2 (6 bases). The CDR3 has 15 amino acids. Germline values: CDR1 SEHNR, CDR2 FQNEAQ (reference sequence). V dropped 2 bases and J dropped 1 base, with 8 bases sitting between them. The CDR3 bases are TGTGCCAGCAGCTTACAGGGAGGGAACACCGGGGAGCTGTTTTTT. Encoded protein: CASSLQGGNTGELFF.

This chain's CDR3 is CASSQDSGGRNTGELFF. The CDR3 bases are TGCGCCAGCAGCCAAGATTCAGGGGGAAGGAACACCGGGGAGCTGTTTTTT. The chain employs TRBV4-1 and TRBJ2-2; 7 bases are shared with TRBD1. The CDR3 extends over 17 amino acids. J was trimmed by 1 base and V by 0 bases; bases with no gene match: 5. The germline CDR1 and CDR2 sequences are MGHRA and YSYEKL.

The chain is built from TRBV25-1 and TRBJ2-3, with D unclear. V was trimmed by 8 bases and J by 0 bases, leaving 21 bases between them. The germline V gene has CDR1 MGHDK and CDR2 SYGVNS. The CDR3 runs 17 residues. CDR3 sequence: CASEGYLGALSTDTQYF. CDR3 nucleotide sequence: TGTGCCAGCGAAGGGTACCTCGGCGCATTGAGCACAGATACGCAGTATTTT. Based on the CDR3 plus reference TRBV25-1 and TRBJ2-3, the full variable domain is EADIYQTPRYLVIGTGKKITLECSQTMGHDKMYWYQQDPGMELHLIHYSYGVNSTEKGDLSSESTVSRIRTEHFPLTLESARPSHTSQYLCASEGYLGALSTDTQYFGPGTRLTVL.

This sequence joins TRBV30 and TRBJ2-5; D not certain. Near its end, the DNA agrees better with TRBJ2-7, so the J call may be wrong. This CDR3 spans 13 amino acids. CDR1 and CDR2 (germline): GTSNPN, SVGIG (reference sequence). DNA of the CDR3: TGTGCCTGGGCAACGGGTCGGGCCTACGAGCAGTACTTC. Translation: CAWATGRAYEQYF.